A single sample gave rise to the 20 T cell receptor beta chains below, sequenced in a study of memory CD4+ T cells and cytomegalovirus serostatus. The sort gate was single viable CD3+CD4+CD8-CD45RO+ cells for memory CD4+ T cells. The assay was immunoSEQ multiplex PCR, and TCRdb's table has in-frame clones only and misses some. The sample lists some 30,000 clones, about 76% occurring once. The sample consisted of memory CD4+ T cells from blood. These receptors originate from an adult in good health and CMV-seronegative. Some clones in this sample may be carry-over from other donors' samples.

In this sample, this clone turned up a few times. The chain uses TRBV4-3 and TRBJ1-5; D unclear. Trimming shortened V by 4 bases and J by 2 bases, and 12 bases separated the two germline ends. The germline V gene encodes CDR1 LGHNA and CDR2 YSLEER. The CDR3 has 15 residues. In DNA form, the CDR3 reads TGCGCCAGCAGCCTCCACACCTATGGCAATCAGCCCCAGCATTTT. Translation gives CASSLHTYGNQPQHF.

The J gene is TRBJ2-7, the V gene TRBV19; D is unresolved. This CDR3 has 14 amino acids. V shed 2 bases and J shed 3 bases, with 11 bases lying between them. CDR1 and CDR2 (germline): LNHDA, SQIVND (reference sequence). The chain's CDR3 is CASSIKSAGYEQYF. Here the CDR3 DNA reads TGTGCCAGTAGTATAAAGTCGGCAGGCTACGAGCAGTACTTC.

The CDR3 here is CAIRPELQSTEAFF. The CDR3 DNA follows: TGTGCCATCCGCCCGGAGCTGCAGTCCACTGAAGCTTTCTTT. The chain employs TRBV10-3 and TRBJ1-1; D is unresolved. Germline values: CDR1 ENHRY, CDR2 SYGVKD. There are 14 residues in the CDR3. V shed 8 bases and J shed 4 bases, with 17 bases lying between them.

This clone was seen more than once but under ten times. CDR3 coding DNA: TGTGCCAGCAGTGAAGGGACAGGGGGTAATGAAAAACTGTTTTTT. It is translated as CASSEGTGGNEKLFF. The V call is TRBV6-1, the J call TRBJ1-4, with TRBD1 matching 10 bases. Germline V gene sequence: CDR1 MNHNS, CDR2 SASEGT. Trimming took 1 base from V and 4 from J; bases not matched to a gene: 0. This CDR3 has 15 residues.

This chain links TRBV5-1 with TRBJ1-1; no definite D call. The V end was cut by 3 bases, the J end by 0 bases, with 6 bases between. The CDR3 is 13 residues long. Germline CDR1 SGHRS, CDR2 YFSETQ. Written as DNA, the CDR3 is TGCGCCAGCAGCTGGTCAGTGAACACTGAAGCTTTCTTT. This sequence encodes CASSWSVNTEAFF. The full variable domain, with the rest looked up from reference TRBV5-1 and TRBJ1-1, is KAGVTQTPRYLIKTRGQQVTLSCSPISGHRSVSWYQQTPGQGLQFLFEYFSETQRNKGNFPGRFSGRQFSNSRSEMNVSTLELGDSALYLCASSWSVNTEAFFGQGTRLTVV.

This chain connects TRBV5-1 to TRBJ1-1, with D perhaps matching TRBD1 (5 bases). CDR1 and CDR2 from the germline V gene are SGHRS and YFSETQ. Trimming removed 2 bases from V and 4 bases from J, with 9 bases in between. CDR3 length equals 13 residues. The CDR3 region has the DNA TGCGCCAGCAGCTTCAGGGACCCCACTGAAGCTTTCTTT. It yields the protein CASSFRDPTEAFF.

The chain joins TRBV10-1 to TRBJ2-1, with TRBD2 matching 12 bases. This CDR3 is 16 amino acids long. Trimming removed 3 bases from V and 14 bases from J; junction bases left unmatched: 14. The germline gives CDR1 WNHNN, CDR2 SYGVQD (reference sequence). The CDR3: CASSERVGLAGGPKFF. CDR3 nucleotide sequence: TGCGCCAGCAGTGAACGAGTTGGGCTAGCGGGGGGGCCAAAGTTCTTC.

V and J are TRBV29-1 and TRBJ2-1; no reliable D call. The germline V gene has CDR1 SQVTM and CDR2 ANQGSEA. Trimming removed 6 bases at V and 6 bases at J, with 0 bases between. The CDR3 length is 8 residues. The CDR3 protein is CSVNEQFF. Here the CDR3 DNA reads TGCAGCGTCAATGAGCAGTTCTTC.

The chain employs TRBV5-4 and TRBJ2-1; weak D call: TRBD2 (5 bases). Germline values: CDR1 SGHNT, CDR2 YYREEE (reference sequence). V dropped 10 bases and J dropped 7 bases, with 15 bases sitting between them. CDR3 length equals 12 residues. CDR3 protein: CASSPQTNEQFF. For the CDR3, the DNA is TGTGCCTCTAGCCCTCAGACGAATGAGCAGTTCTTC.

This rearrangement joins TRBV7-2 to TRBJ1-2, with D hard to call. Per the germline V gene, CDR1 is SGHTA and CDR2 is FQGNSA. The CDR3 sequence is 12 residues long. Trimming shortened V by 1 base and J by 7 bases, and 7 bases separated the two germline ends. CDR3 DNA: TGTGCCAGCAGCTTAGAGGCGGGTGGCTACACCTTC. Protein product: CASSLEAGGYTF.

The chain uses TRBV5-4 and TRBJ2-5, with D possibly being TRBD1 or TRBD2 (5 bases each). CDR1 SGHNT and CDR2 YYREEE come from the germline V gene (reference sequence). The V and J ends lost 4 bases and 2 bases respectively, with 15 bases between them. This CDR3 comprises 15 residues. CDR3 region: CASSPARGRQETQYF. CDR3 coding DNA: TGTGCCAGCAGCCCGGCCCGGGGCCGGCAAGAGACCCAGTACTTC.

This clone appeared a single time. This chain connects TRBV30 to TRBJ1-2; TRBD1 is a possible D gene (5 bases). CDR3 length equals 14 residues. V was shortened by 1 base and J by 5 bases, with 14 bases between the two germline ends. From germline, CDR1 is GTSNPN and CDR2 SVGIG (reference sequence). CDR3 in DNA: TGTGCCTGGAGTGGGATCAGCAGGGTATATGGCTACACCTTC. This sequence encodes CAWSGISRVYGYTF.

The rearrangement joins TRBV7-9 to TRBJ1-4, with D possibly matching TRBD1 (5 bases). CDR1 is SEHNR, CDR2 FQNEAQ, per germline (reference sequence). The V gene lost 5 bases and the J gene lost 8 bases, with 15 bases spanning the gap. CDR3 length: 14 residues. As DNA, the CDR3 is TGTGCCAGCAGCCAAAGGGGAGGGAACGAAAAACTGTTTTTT. As protein: CASSQRGGNEKLFF.

The V and J genes are TRBV29-1 and TRBJ1-4; D is perhaps TRBD1 (5 bases). Germline CDR1 is SQVTM and CDR2 is ANQGSEA. The CDR3 contains 14 residues. Between the trimmed V and J ends, which lost 6 bases and 8 bases, there was a span of 19 bases. CDR3 bases: TGCAGCGTCTGGGCTGCGGGGGGATCGGAAAAACTGTTTTTT. Amino acid sequence: CSVWAAGGSEKLFF.

The J gene is TRBJ2-7, the V gene TRBV4-3, with D possibly being TRBD1 (5 bases). CDR1 is LGHNA and CDR2 is YSLEER in the germline V gene. Between the trimmed V and J ends, which lost 1 base and 2 bases, there was a span of 12 bases. The CDR3 has 15 residues. The chain's CDR3 is CASSQGTGSAYEQYF. The DNA of the CDR3 is TGCGCCAGCAGCCAAGGTACAGGCTCGGCCTACGAGCAGTACTTC.

The gene calls are TRBV11-3 and TRBJ2-3; D remains unclear. The germline CDR1 and CDR2 sequences are SGHNT and YENEEA. Trimming removed 1 base from V and 0 bases from J, with 5 bases in between. The length of the CDR3 is 14 residues. In DNA form, the CDR3 reads TGTGCCAGCAGCTTAGTGTCTAGCACAGATACGCAGTATTTT. Translated, it gives CASSLVSSTDTQYF.

The chain recombines TRBV27 with TRBJ2-2; D may be TRBD2 (6 bases). Germline loops: CDR1 MNHEY, CDR2 SMNVEV (reference sequence). The CDR3 is made up of 15 amino acids. V lost 3 bases and J 7 bases, leaving 15 bases between the germline ends. DNA of the CDR3: TGTGCCAGCAGTTTGTTCGGGGGAAGGGTCGGGGAGCTGTTTTTT. Its protein is CASSLFGGRVGELFF.

V is TRBV5-1 and J is TRBJ2-3; a possible D gene is TRBD2 (7 bases). This CDR3 contains 15 residues. V lost 1 base to trimming and J lost 2 bases, with 11 bases between them. Germline V CDR1 and CDR2: SGHRS, YFSETQ. CDR3 sequence: CASSLTGGSTDTQYF. CDR3 DNA sequence: TGCGCCAGCAGCTTGACGGGGGGCTCCACAGATACGCAGTATTTT.

The chain has TRBV5-1 and TRBJ1-5; D remains unclear. The CDR3 consists of 13 residues. V was trimmed by 0 bases and J by 6 bases, leaving 7 bases between them. Looked up from germline, CDR1 is SGHRS and CDR2 is YFSETQ. In nucleotides, the CDR3 is TGCGCCAGCAGCTTGGAAGGAAGTCAGCCCCAGCATTTT. Protein: CASSLEGSQPQHF.

This clone was counted a single time. The gene calls are TRBV30 and TRBJ2-5; possibly TRBD1 or TRBD2 for D (7 bases each). V was pared by 3 bases and J by 5 bases, with 16 bases between. Germline-derived CDR1 and CDR2 are GTSNPN and SVGIG (reference sequence). This CDR3 has 14 residues. CDR3 DNA sequence: TGTGCCTGGAGCGCAGGGGGGGCCGGGGAGACCCAGTACTTC. Its protein is CAWSAGGAGETQYF.